The 31 T cell receptor beta chains given below trace back to one sample, sequenced in a study of PD-1 blockade in classical Hodgkin lymphoma. Time point here: newly diagnosed, previously untreated cHL patient sample. Clones were sequenced by immunoSEQ multiplex PCR, and TCRdb holds only the in-frame ones, with some missing. The sample yields roughly 70,000 clones, 85% to 95% seen once. Sequencing was performed on peripheral blood mononuclear cells (PBMCs). These receptor sequences come from a human donor with classical Hodgkin lymphoma.

This clone came up once. The chain combines TRBV7-6 with TRBJ1-1; TRBD1 matches 10 bases. The germline gives CDR1 SGHVS, CDR2 FNYEAQ. The junction had 5 bases not matched to a gene; V was cut back by 7 bases and J by 3 bases. There are 14 residues in the CDR3. CDR3 DNA sequence: TGTGCCAGCACCCTAGGGACAGGGGACACTGAAGCTTTCTTT. This sequence encodes CASTLGTGDTEAFF.

The chain links TRBV6-6 to TRBJ2-7; no definite D call. This CDR3 is built from 11 residues. Germline V CDR1 and CDR2: MNHNY, SVGAGI (reference sequence). Trimming cost V 5 bases and J 3 bases, with 5 bases left between them. The CDR3 loop reads CASSLNYEQYF. Here the CDR3 DNA reads TGTGCCAGCAGTCTCAACTACGAGCAGTACTTC.

V usage is TRBV29-1 and J usage is TRBJ2-7; the D is unclear. Germline V CDR1 and CDR2: SQVTM, ANQGSEA. This CDR3 has 12 amino acids. Trimming left V 1 base short and J 3 bases short, with 7 bases between. CDR3 sequence: CSVEAPNYEQYF. As DNA, the CDR3 is TGCAGCGTTGAAGCCCCGAACTACGAGCAGTACTTC.

This sequence joins TRBV7-2 and TRBJ2-1; a possible D gene is TRBD2 (6 bases). V was trimmed by 5 bases and J by 0 bases, leaving 11 bases between them. From germline, CDR1 is SGHTA and CDR2 FQGNSA. The CDR3 runs 15 residues. The CDR3 region is CASSVSGFSYNEQFF. In DNA form, the CDR3 reads TGTGCCAGCAGCGTTAGCGGATTCTCCTACAATGAGCAGTTCTTC. Based on the CDR3 plus reference TRBV7-2 and TRBJ2-1, the full variable domain is GAGVSQSPSNKVTEKGKDVELRCDPISGHTALYWYRQSLGQGLEFLIYFQGNSAPDKSGLPSDRFSAERTGGSVSTLTIQRTQQEDSAVYLCASSVSGFSYNEQFFGPGTRLTVL.

A word on this clone: Sequence at one end of the junction differs from germline and may be a read error. The V and J genes are TRBV27 and TRBJ2-5, with 12 positions matching TRBD1. The CDR3 runs to 15 residues. Germline assignment: CDR1 MNHEY and CDR2 SMNVEV (reference sequence). This CDR3 reads CATRGQGARGETQYF. DNA of the CDR3: TGCGCGACCAGGGGACAGGGGGCGAGGGGAGAGACCCAGTACTTC.

This chain links TRBV19 with TRBJ1-4; the match to TRBD1 covers 7 bases. From germline, CDR1 is LNHDA and CDR2 SQIVND (reference sequence). This CDR3 has 13 residues. The V and J ends lost 9 bases and 1 base, in that order; junction bases with no gene match: 2. CDR3 in amino acids: CASGDRTNEKLFF. The CDR3, as DNA: TGTGCCAGCGGGGACAGAACTAATGAAAAACTGTTTTTT.

This rearrangement joins TRBV6-6 to TRBJ2-1, with D perhaps matching TRBD1 (6 bases). Trimming left V 7 bases short and J 1 base short, with 11 bases between. This CDR3 is built from 14 residues. The germline V gene has CDR1 MNHNY and CDR2 SVGAGI (reference sequence). This chain's CDR3 is CASNEQGSYNEQFF. CDR3 in DNA: TGTGCCAGCAACGAACAGGGTTCCTACAATGAGCAGTTCTTC.

CDR3 sequence: CATSRDLTGWNSPLHF. The CDR3 DNA reads TGTGCCACCAGCAGAGATTTAACAGGGTGGAATTCACCCCTCCACTTT. The chain employs TRBV15 and TRBJ1-6, with D perhaps TRBD1 (6 bases). V shed 0 bases and J shed 7 bases, with 13 bases lying between them. The CDR3 covers 16 residues. Germline-derived CDR1 and CDR2 are LNHNV and YYDKDF (reference sequence).

The chain employs TRBV27 and TRBJ1-1, with D tentatively TRBD1 (5 bases). This CDR3 comprises 15 residues. The V gene lost 10 bases and the J gene lost 4 bases, with 22 bases spanning the gap. Germline CDR1 and CDR2: MNHEY and SMNVEV (reference sequence). CDR3 sequence reads: CATMVLGGSGTEAFF. As DNA, the CDR3 is TGTGCCACCATGGTTCTGGGGGGTAGCGGCACTGAAGCTTTCTTT.

J is TRBJ2-3 and V is TRBV5-1; TRBD1 agrees at 8 bases. Germline V gives CDR1 SGHRS, CDR2 YFSETQ. The CDR3 covers 15 residues. V was clipped by 4 bases and J by 2 bases; unmatched bases: 6. The CDR3 sequence is CASSLRDRHTDTQYF. DNA for the CDR3: TGCGCCAGCAGCCTCCGGGACAGGCACACAGATACGCAGTATTTT.

This chain links TRBV5-4 with TRBJ2-1; TRBD1 is a possible D gene (6 bases). The CDR3 has 12 residues. V was shortened by 5 bases and J by 9 bases, with 12 bases between the two germline ends. The germline gives CDR1 SGHNT, CDR2 YYREEE (reference sequence). CDR3 nucleotide sequence: TGTGCCAGCAGTCCCCCGACAGGTGAGCAGTTCTTC. Translating gives CASSPPTGEQFF.

The chain joins TRBV6-5 to TRBJ2-2, with TRBD2 as a possible D gene (7 bases). The CDR3 contains 14 residues. CDR1 is MNHEY and CDR2 is SVGAGI in the germline V gene. Trimming cost V 8 bases and J 2 bases, with 12 bases left between them. In nucleotides, the CDR3 is TGTGCCAGCGGGCGGGGGCGAAACACCGGGGAGCTGTTTTTT. Protein product: CASGRGRNTGELFF.

The CDR3 DNA reads TGTGCCAGCAGCTTCCAGGCTTCTGGAAACACCATATATTTT. It is translated as CASSFQASGNTIYF. The rearrangement links TRBV7-2 to TRBJ1-3; D ambiguous. The CDR3 spans 14 residues. Germline CDR1 reads SGHTA; CDR2 reads FQGNSA. V was trimmed by 3 bases and J by 1 base, leaving 7 bases between them.

The chain is built from TRBV28 and TRBJ2-7, with D possibly TRBD1 on 5 matching bases. V shed 5 bases and J shed 4 bases, with 12 bases lying between them. Per the germline V gene, CDR1 is MDHEN and CDR2 is SYDVKM. The CDR3 consists of 13 residues. The CDR3 spells CASSPTGLYEQYF. The CDR3 nucleotides read TGTGCCAGCAGTCCTACAGGCCTATACGAGCAGTACTTC.

This clone was seen only once. The chain is built from TRBV5-4 and TRBJ1-3; TRBD1 matches 10 bases. Germline V gene lookup returns CDR1 SGHNT and CDR2 YYREEE (reference sequence). This CDR3 spans 16 amino acids. V was clipped by 4 bases and J by 3 bases; unmatched bases: 7. The CDR3 nucleotides are TGTGCCAGCAGCGCACGACAGGGGGCCATTGGAAACACCATATATTTT. Its protein is CASSARQGAIGNTIYF.

The genes are TRBV7-2 and TRBJ2-3, with 7 bases identical to TRBD2. CDR3 size: 17 residues. The ends lost 4 bases at V and 4 bases at J; junction bases unmatched: 14. Germline CDR1 is SGHTA and CDR2 is FQGNSA. CDR3 in DNA: TGTGCCAGCAGCTCTCCGACCAGCGGGGTTCGGCCAGATACGCAGTATTTT. Translated, it gives CASSSPTSGVRPDTQYF.

The genes are TRBV19 and TRBJ2-5, with 7 bases aligning to TRBD1. The CDR3 runs to 13 residues. The germline V gene has CDR1 LNHDA and CDR2 SQIVND (reference sequence). With 5 bases clipped from V and 3 bases from J, the junction kept 3 bases outside the gene matches. CDR3 in DNA: TGTGCCAGTAGTCAAGGACAGGAAGAGACCCAGTACTTC. It specifies CASSQGQEETQYF.

This clone was seen once. The rearrangement uses TRBV6-1 and TRBJ2-3; 7 bases fit TRBD2. The CDR3 totals 16 residues. Trimming at V came to 1 base and at J to 2 bases, leaving 6 bases not matched to a gene. From germline, CDR1 is MNHNS and CDR2 SASEGT. The CDR3 DNA reads as TGTGCCAGCAGTGAAGGGAGCGGGATCATCACAGATACGCAGTATTTT. This translates into CASSEGSGIITDTQYF.

V and J are TRBV30 and TRBJ1-1; the D is unclear. From germline, CDR1 is GTSNPN and CDR2 SVGIG (reference sequence). Trimming cost V 3 bases and J 7 bases, with 15 bases left between them. This CDR3 is built from 13 residues. The CDR3 reads CAWRLRGIGEAFF. The CDR3 region has the DNA TGTGCCTGGAGACTTCGGGGAATCGGTGAAGCTTTCTTT.

The rearrangement links TRBV18 to TRBJ2-1; the match to TRBD2 covers 9 bases. The CDR3 spans 16 residues. Germline trimming cut 3 bases from V and 7 bases from J; bases unmatched to any gene: 10. Germline CDR1 reads KGHSH; CDR2 reads LQKENI. Here the CDR3 DNA reads TGTGCCAGCTCACCTGACCTAGCGGGGCTGAGTAATGAGCAGTTCTTC. Translated: CASSPDLAGLSNEQFF.

CDR3 nucleotides: TGTGCCAGCAGCAAGGACACCTCCCCGGTGGAGACCCAGTACTTC. Residues: CASSKDTSPVETQYF. The chain joins TRBV7-8 to TRBJ2-5; a possible D gene is TRBD1 (5 bases). CDR1 is SGHVS and CDR2 is FQNEAQ in the germline V gene. The CDR3 is 15 amino acids. Trimming removed 5 bases from V and 5 bases from J, with 18 bases in between.

The chain is built from TRBV6-4 and TRBJ1-5; TRBD1 is a possible D gene (5 bases). The CDR3 is 13 amino acids. V lost 4 bases to trimming and J lost 7 bases, with 11 bases between them. The germline V gene has CDR1 MRHNA and CDR2 SNTAGT. The CDR3 spells CASSGERGQPQHF. The CDR3 coding sequence is TGTGCCAGCAGTGGGGAGCGGGGCCAGCCCCAGCATTTT.

The rearrangement uses TRBV6-5 and TRBJ1-2, with D maybe TRBD1 (6 bases). This CDR3 comprises 14 residues. The ends were cut back, 0 bases at V and 4 bases at J, with 9 bases in the middle. CDR1 and CDR2 (germline): MNHEY, SVGAGI. The CDR3 DNA sequence: TGTGCCAGCAGTTACTCCGGACAGACCTATGGCTACACCTTC. This encodes CASSYSGQTYGYTF.

The rearrangement links TRBV9 to TRBJ2-5; the match to TRBD2 covers 10 bases. The germline V gene has CDR1 SGDLS and CDR2 YYNGEE. V shed 4 bases and J 0 bases; nucleotides not matched to a gene: 18. The length of the CDR3 is 20 residues. The DNA of the CDR3 is TGTGCCAGCAGCCTCGGAGCAGGGGCTAGCGGGGGCGAGTACCAAGAGACCCAGTACTTC. Encoded protein: CASSLGAGASGGEYQETQYF.

The CDR3 DNA sequence: TGTGCCAGCAGCACATGGGAGCGGACAGGGAACAATGAGCAGTTCTTC. As protein: CASSTWERTGNNEQFF. This chain uses TRBV7-2 with TRBJ2-1, with 8 bases matching TRBD1. Germline V gene lookup returns CDR1 SGHTA and CDR2 FQGNSA. J gave up 5 bases and V 5 bases, and 11 bases lay outside the gene matches. The CDR3 covers 16 residues.

The rearrangement joins TRBV6-5 to TRBJ2-7; 11 nucleotides line up with TRBD2. The CDR3 totals 16 residues. The ends lost 2 bases at V and 6 bases at J; junction bases unmatched: 9. Germline CDR1 reads MNHEY; CDR2 reads SVGAGI. CDR3 loop: CASSYQTSGSSLEQYF. The CDR3 DNA follows: TGTGCCAGCAGTTACCAAACTAGCGGGAGTTCTCTCGAGCAGTACTTC.

The CDR3 loop reads CASGRPGQPSYEQYF. The CDR3 nucleotides read TGTGCTAGTGGTCGTCCCGGACAGCCCTCCTACGAGCAGTACTTC. The gene calls are TRBV12-5 and TRBJ2-7; possibly TRBD1 for D (6 bases). The CDR3 extends over 15 amino acids. V gave up 5 bases and J gave up 0 bases, with 14 bases separating them. Germline assignment: CDR1 LGHNT and CDR2 FRNRAP. Complete variable domain (other parts from reference TRBV12-5 and TRBJ2-7): DARVTQTPRHKVTEMGQEVTMRCQPILGHNTVFWYRQTMMQGLELLAYFRNRAPLDDSGMPKDRFSAEMPDATLATLKIQPSEPRDSAVYFCASGRPGQPSYEQYFGPGTRLTVT.

The rearrangement uses TRBV30 and TRBJ1-2; 7 bases line up with TRBD1. Germline V lookup: CDR1 GTSNPN, CDR2 SVGIG (reference sequence). The CDR3 consists of 17 residues. With 2 bases clipped from V and 1 base from J, the junction kept 13 bases outside the gene matches. In nucleotides, the CDR3 is TGTGCCTGGAGTTGCCCGGGACAGCAGAAACTTAACTATGGCTACACCTTC. It specifies CAWSCPGQQKLNYGYTF.

This sequence joins TRBV5-1 and TRBJ1-2, with TRBD1 identical over 8 bases. The CDR3 has 13 residues. CDR1 is SGHRS, CDR2 YFSETQ, per germline. With V trimmed by 2 bases and J by 8 bases, 5 bases remained unmatched. CDR3 nucleotide sequence: TGCGCCAGCAGCTTTGGACAGGGAGGGGGCTACACCTTC. Protein product: CASSFGQGGGYTF. Using reference TRBV5-1 and TRBJ1-2 for the parts outside the CDR3, the full variable domain is KAGVTQTPRYLIKTRGQQVTLSCSPISGHRSVSWYQQTPGQGLQFLFEYFSETQRNKGNFPGRFSGRQFSNSRSEMNVSTLELGDSALYLCASSFGQGGGYTFGSGTRLTVV.

This chain uses TRBV10-3 with TRBJ1-2; possible D gene TRBD1, 5 bases. The CDR3 covers 14 residues. The germline CDR1 and CDR2 sequences are ENHRY and SYGVKD. Trimming took 5 bases from V and 1 from J, leaving 11 bases between them. Here the CDR3 DNA reads TGTGCCATCAGTATGACAGAAGTTAACTATGGCTACACCTTC. Protein product: CAISMTEVNYGYTF.

The rearrangement uses TRBV7-2 and TRBJ1-5; the D gene is possibly TRBD1 (5 bases). The CDR3 covers 17 residues. In germline, CDR1 is SGHTA, CDR2 FQGNSA. The V and J ends lost 1 base and 2 bases respectively, with 15 bases between them. In DNA, the CDR3 is TGTGCCAGCAGCTTAGTTAGTAGGGGCGCGGGCAATCAGCCCCAGCATTTT. This gives the protein CASSLVSRGAGNQPQHF.